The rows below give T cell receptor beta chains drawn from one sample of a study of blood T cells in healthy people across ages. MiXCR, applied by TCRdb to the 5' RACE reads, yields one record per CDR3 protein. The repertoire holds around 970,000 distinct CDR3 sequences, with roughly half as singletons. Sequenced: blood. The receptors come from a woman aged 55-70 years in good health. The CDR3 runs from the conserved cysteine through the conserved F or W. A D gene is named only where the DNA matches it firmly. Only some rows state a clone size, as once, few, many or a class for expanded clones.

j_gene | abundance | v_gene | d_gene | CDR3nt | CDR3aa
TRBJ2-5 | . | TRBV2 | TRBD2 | TGTGCCAGCACCGAGACGGGACTAGCGGGAGGGGAGACCCAGTACTTC | CASTETGLAGGETQYF
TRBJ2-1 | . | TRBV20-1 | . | TGCAGTGCTACTTACAGGGTCCCTAGCAATGAGCAGTTCTTC | CSATYRVPSNEQFF
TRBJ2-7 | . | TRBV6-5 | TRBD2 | TGTGCCAGCAGTTACTATCTAGCGGAAAGCTCCTACGAGCAGTACTTC | CASSYYLAESSYEQYF
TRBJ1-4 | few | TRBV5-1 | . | TGCGCCAGCAGACGGACCGATGAAGAAAAACTGTTTTTT | CASRRTDEEKLFF
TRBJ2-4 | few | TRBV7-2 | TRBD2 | TGTGCCAGCAGCTTAGACACCGGGACTAGACGCGAAAACATTCAGTACTTC | CASSLDTGTRRENIQYF
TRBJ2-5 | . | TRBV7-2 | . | TGTGCCAGCAGCTCTCAAGTGGTAGAGACCCAGTACTTC | CASSSQVVETQYF
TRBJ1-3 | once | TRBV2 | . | TGTGCCAGCAGTCCGACAGTGCTTGGAAACACCATATATTTT | CASSPTVLGNTIYF
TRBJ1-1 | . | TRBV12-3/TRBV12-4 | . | TGTGCCAGTACGTACCGACTAAGGATCGGGGAACCGAACACTGAAGCTTTCTTT | CASTYRLRIGEPNTEAFF
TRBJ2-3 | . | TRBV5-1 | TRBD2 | TGCGCCAGCCGGTTCACTAGCGGGACTAGCGATACGCAGTATTTT | CASRFTSGTSDTQYF
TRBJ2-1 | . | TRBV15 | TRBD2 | TGTGCCACCAGCAGAAACGCCGGGACTAGCTCTGGGCAGTTCTTC | CATSRNAGTSSGQFF
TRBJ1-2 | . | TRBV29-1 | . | TGCAGCGTTGAAAGGACAGCGAGCTATGGCTACACCTTC | CSVERTASYGYTF
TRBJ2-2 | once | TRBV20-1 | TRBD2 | TGCAGTGCTAGAGATAGCGGGAGAGGGATCAGCGGGGAGCTGTTTTTT | CSARDSGRGISGELFF
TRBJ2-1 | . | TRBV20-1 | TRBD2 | TGCAGCACAGATAGCGGGAGTCACTACAATGAGCAGTTCTTC | CSTDSGSHYNEQFF
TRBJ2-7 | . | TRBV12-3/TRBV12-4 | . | TGTGCCAGCAGTTTCGGGGGTCTGGGGGAGCAGTACTTC | CASSFGGLGEQYF
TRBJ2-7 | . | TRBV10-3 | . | TGTGCCATCAACTCGAAGGGGTCTAGCTCCTACGAGCAGTACTTC | CAINSKGSSSYEQYF
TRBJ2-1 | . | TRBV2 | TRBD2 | TGTGCCAGCAGTCTCGTGGTAGCGGGGGGCAATGAGCAGTTCTTC | CASSLVVAGGNEQFF
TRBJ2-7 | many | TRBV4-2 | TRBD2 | TGTGCCAGCAGCCGACCGACAGCGGGAGGAACGGCCGAGCAGTACTTC | CASSRPTAGGTAEQYF
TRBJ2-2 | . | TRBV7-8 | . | TGTGCCAGCAGCCCTGCCGGGCGGGGAGGGAACACCGGGGAGCTGTTTTTT | CASSPAGRGGNTGELFF
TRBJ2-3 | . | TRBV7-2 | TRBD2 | TGTGCCAGCAGCAACGGACTAGCGGGAGGGACAGATACGCAGTATTTT | CASSNGLAGGTDTQYF
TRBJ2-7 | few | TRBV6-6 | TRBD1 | TGTGCCAGCAGTTACACAAGACAGGGTTGGTCCTACGAGCAGTACTTC | CASSYTRQGWSYEQYF
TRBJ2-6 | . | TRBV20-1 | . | TGCAGCAGCACAGGAAGCTCTGGGGCCAACGTCCTGACTTTC | CSSTGSSGANVLTF
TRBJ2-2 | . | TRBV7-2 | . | TGTGCCAGCAGCCTGGGGCCCGGGAGTGGGAGGGAGCTGTTTTTT | CASSLGPGSGRELFF
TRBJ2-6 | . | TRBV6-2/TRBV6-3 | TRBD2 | TGTGCCAGCAGTCCCCAAAGGACTAGCGGGAGGGTTCTTGGGGCCGACGTCCTGACTTTC | CASSPQRTSGRVLGADVLTF
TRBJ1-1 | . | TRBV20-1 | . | TGCAGTGCTAGAGATCGCCCTCGCTCAGCTTTCTTT | CSARDRPRSAFF
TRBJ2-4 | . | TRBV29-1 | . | TGCAGCGTTGTAACCTCGAGGGTGCAGTACTTC | CSVVTSRVQYF
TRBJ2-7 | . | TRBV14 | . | TGTGCCAGCAGCCAAGGGATCGGGTCCTACGAGCAGTACTTC | CASSQGIGSYEQYF
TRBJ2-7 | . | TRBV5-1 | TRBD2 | TGCGCCAGCAGCTTGTTACCCAGCGGGAGCTCCTACGAGCAGTACTTC | CASSLLPSGSSYEQYF
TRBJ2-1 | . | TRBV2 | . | TGTGCCAGCAGTAATACACTCGGAAATGAGCAGTTCTTC | CASSNTLGNEQFF
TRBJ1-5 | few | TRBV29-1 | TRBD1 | TGCAGCGTGGGACAGCTCAATCAGCCCCAGCATTTT | CSVGQLNQPQHF
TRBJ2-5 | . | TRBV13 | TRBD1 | TGTGCCAGCAGCAACCCCAACGGACAGGGAGAAGAGACCCAGTACTTC | CASSNPNGQGEETQYF
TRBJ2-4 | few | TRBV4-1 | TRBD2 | TGCGCCAGCAGCCAGCCGGGGGGCAAAAACATTCAGTACTTC | CASSQPGGKNIQYF
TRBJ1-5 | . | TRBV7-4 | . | TGTGCCAGCAGCTTAAATCATGTTCGGAGCAATCAGCCCCAGCATTTT | CASSLNHVRSNQPQHF
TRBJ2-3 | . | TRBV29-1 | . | TGCAGCGTTGAAGACCGGAACTCGGGTTATAGCACAGATACGCAGTATTTT | CSVEDRNSGYSTDTQYF
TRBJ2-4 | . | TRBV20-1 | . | TGCAGTGCTAGGACCGGAAACTTAAACATTCAGTACTTC | CSARTGNLNIQYF
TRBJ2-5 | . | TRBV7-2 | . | TGTGCCAGCAGCTTAGCGGTAGATGAGCAGTACTTC | CASSLAVDEQYF
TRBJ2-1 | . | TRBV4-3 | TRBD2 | TGCGCCAGCAGCCAAGAGATGATCGGACTAGCGGGAGGGGGGATCAATGAGCAGTTCTTC | CASSQEMIGLAGGGINEQFF
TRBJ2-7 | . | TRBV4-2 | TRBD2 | TGTGCCAGCAGCCGAGGGACTAGCGGGGCCTACAATGAGCAGTACTTC | CASSRGTSGAYNEQYF
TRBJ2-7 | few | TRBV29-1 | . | TGCAGCGCACAGGACGTCGGGGGCTACGAGCAGTACTTC | CSAQDVGGYEQYF
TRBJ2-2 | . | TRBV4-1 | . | TGCGCCAGCAGCCAAGGGGCGAACACCAGGGAGCTGTTTTTT | CASSQGANTRELFF
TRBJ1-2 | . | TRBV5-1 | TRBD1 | TGCGCCAGCAGCTTGGTATCCGGGACAGAGAACTATGGCTACACCTTC | CASSLVSGTENYGYTF
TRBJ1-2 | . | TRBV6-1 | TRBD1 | TGTGCCAGCAGTGGGACAGGGACCTATGGCTACACCTTC | CASSGTGTYGYTF
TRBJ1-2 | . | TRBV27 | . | TGTGCCAGCAAGGACTGGAACTATGGCTACACCTTC | CASKDWNYGYTF
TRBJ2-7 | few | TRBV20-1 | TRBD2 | TGCAGTGCTAGGCCTAGCGGGACCTACGAGCAGTACTTC | CSARPSGTYEQYF
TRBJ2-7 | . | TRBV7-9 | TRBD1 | TGTGCCAGCAGCTTCACCGGGACAGGAAAATTCTACGAGCAGTACTTC | CASSFTGTGKFYEQYF